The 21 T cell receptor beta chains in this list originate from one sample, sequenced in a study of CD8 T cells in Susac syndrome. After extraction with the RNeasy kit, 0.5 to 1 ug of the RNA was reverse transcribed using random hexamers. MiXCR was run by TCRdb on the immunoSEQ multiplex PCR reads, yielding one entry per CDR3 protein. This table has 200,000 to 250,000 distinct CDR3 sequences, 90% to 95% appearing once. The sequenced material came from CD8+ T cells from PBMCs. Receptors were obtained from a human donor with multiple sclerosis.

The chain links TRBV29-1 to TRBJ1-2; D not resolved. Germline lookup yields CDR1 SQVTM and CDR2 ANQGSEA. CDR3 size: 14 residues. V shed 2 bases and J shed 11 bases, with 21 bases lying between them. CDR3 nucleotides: TGCAGCGTTGAAAGAGTGTCCAGCCAAGAAGAGTACACCTTC. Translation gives CSVERVSSQEEYTF. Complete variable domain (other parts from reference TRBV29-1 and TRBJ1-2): SAVISQKPSRDICQRGTSLTIQCQVDSQVTMMFWYRQQPGQSLTLIATANQGSEATYESGFVIDKFPISRPNLTFSTLTVSNMSPEDSSIYLCSVERVSSQEEYTFGSGTRLTVV.

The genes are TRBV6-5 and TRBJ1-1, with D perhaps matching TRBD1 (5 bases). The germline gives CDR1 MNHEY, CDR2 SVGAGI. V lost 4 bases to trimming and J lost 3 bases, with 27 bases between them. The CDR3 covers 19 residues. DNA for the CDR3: TGTGCCAGCAGTTCCGTAAAAAAAACCGGGGACCCTAGGGACACTGAAGCTTTCTTT. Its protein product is CASSSVKKTGDPRDTEAFF.

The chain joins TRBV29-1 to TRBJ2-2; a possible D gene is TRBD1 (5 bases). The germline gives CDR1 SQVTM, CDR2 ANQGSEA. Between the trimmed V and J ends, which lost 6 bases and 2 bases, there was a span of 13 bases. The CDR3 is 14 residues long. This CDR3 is CSVGQGVNTGELFF. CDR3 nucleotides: TGCAGCGTGGGGCAGGGCGTAAACACCGGGGAGCTGTTTTTT.

The DNA for the CDR3 is TGTGCCAGCAGCCCTAGCGGGAGGGCCCTCGGTGAGCAGTTCTTC. Its translation is CASSPSGRALGEQFF. The V call is TRBV9, the J call TRBJ2-1, with 12 bases identical to TRBD2. The CDR3 has 15 amino acids. Germline CDR1 is SGDLS and CDR2 is YYNGEE. With V trimmed by 4 bases and J by 9 bases, 8 bases remained unmatched.

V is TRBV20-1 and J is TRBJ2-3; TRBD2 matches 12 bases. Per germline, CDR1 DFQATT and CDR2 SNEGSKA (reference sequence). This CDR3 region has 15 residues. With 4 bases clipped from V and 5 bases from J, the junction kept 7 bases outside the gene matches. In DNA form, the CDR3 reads TGCAGTGCTATACAGACTAGCGGGAGTGGAGATACGCAGTATTTT. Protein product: CSAIQTSGSGDTQYF.

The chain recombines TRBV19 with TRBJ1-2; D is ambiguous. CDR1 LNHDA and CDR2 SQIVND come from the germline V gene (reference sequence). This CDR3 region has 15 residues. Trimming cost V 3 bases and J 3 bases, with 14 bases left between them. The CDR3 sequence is CASSILGPGDYGYTF. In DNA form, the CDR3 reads TGTGCCAGTAGTATCTTAGGCCCGGGAGACTATGGCTACACCTTC.

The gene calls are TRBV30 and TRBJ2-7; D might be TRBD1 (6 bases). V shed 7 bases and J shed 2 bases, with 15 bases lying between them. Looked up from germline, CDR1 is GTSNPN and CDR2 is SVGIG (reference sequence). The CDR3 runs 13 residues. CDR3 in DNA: TGTGCCTTGGGGACACTGCCGACCTACGAGCAGTACTTC. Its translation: CALGTLPTYEQYF.

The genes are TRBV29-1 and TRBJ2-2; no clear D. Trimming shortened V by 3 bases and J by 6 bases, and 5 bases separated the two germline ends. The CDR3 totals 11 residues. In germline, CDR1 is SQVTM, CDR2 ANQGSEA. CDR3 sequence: CSVDLAGELFF. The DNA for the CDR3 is TGCAGCGTTGATTTGGCCGGGGAGCTGTTTTTT.

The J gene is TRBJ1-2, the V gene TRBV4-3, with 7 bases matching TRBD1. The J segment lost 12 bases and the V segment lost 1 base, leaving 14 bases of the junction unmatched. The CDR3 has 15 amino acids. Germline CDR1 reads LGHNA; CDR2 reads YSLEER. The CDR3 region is CASSQGQGPRAADTF. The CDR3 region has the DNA TGCGCCAGCAGCCAAGGACAGGGACCTAGGGCGGCGGACACCTTC.

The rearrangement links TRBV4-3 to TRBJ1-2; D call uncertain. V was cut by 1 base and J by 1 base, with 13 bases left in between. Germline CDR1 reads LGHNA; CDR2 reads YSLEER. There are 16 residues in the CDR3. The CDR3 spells CASSQVNSLSNYGYTF. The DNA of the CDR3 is TGCGCCAGCAGCCAAGTGAACAGCCTTAGTAACTATGGCTACACCTTC.

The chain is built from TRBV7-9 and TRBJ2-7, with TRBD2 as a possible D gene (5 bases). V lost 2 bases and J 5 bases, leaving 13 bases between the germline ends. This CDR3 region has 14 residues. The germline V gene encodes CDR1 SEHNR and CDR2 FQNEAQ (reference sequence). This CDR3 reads CASSLKDLTDEQYF. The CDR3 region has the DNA TGTGCCAGCAGCTTAAAGGACTTAACTGACGAGCAGTACTTC.

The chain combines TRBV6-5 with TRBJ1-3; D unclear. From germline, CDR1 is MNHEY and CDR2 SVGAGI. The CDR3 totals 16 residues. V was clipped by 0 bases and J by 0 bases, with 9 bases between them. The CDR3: CASSYSRSTSGNTIYF. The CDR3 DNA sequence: TGTGCCAGCAGTTACTCGAGGAGTACCTCTGGAAACACCATATATTTT.

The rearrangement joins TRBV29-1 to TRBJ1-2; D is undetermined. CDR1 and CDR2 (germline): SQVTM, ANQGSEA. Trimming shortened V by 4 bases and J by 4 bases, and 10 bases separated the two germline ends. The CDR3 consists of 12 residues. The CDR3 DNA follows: TGCAGCGTTGTCGCAGGCGTCTATGGCTACACCTTC. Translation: CSVVAGVYGYTF.

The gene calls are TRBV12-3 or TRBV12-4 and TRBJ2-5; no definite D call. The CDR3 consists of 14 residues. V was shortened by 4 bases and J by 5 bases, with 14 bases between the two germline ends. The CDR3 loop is CASSSGQFAETQYF. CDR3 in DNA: TGTGCCAGCAGTTCCGGTCAATTTGCGGAGACCCAGTACTTC.

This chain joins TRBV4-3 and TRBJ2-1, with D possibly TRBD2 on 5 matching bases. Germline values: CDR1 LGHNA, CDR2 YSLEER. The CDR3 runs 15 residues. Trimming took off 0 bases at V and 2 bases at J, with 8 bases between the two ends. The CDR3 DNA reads TGCGCCAGCAGCCAAGAAAGACTACCCTACAATGAGCAGTTCTTC. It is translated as CASSQERLPYNEQFF.

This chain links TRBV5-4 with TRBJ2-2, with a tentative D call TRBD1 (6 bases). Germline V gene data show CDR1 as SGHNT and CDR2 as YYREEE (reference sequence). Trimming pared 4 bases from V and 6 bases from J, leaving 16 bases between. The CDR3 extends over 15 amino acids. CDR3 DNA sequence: TGTGCCAGCAGCCACCAATTGACAGGCCCCGGGGAGCTGTTTTTT. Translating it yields CASSHQLTGPGELFF.

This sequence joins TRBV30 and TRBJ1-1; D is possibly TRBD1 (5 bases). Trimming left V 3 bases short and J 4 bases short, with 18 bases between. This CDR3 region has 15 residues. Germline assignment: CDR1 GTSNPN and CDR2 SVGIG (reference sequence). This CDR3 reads CAWSGLGQGGTEAFF. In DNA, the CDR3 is TGTGCCTGGAGCGGACTGGGGCAGGGAGGCACTGAAGCTTTCTTT.

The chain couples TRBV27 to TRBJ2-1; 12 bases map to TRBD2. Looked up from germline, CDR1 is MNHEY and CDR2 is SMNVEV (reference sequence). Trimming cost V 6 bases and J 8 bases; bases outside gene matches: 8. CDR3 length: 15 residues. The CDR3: CASRIRSSGRDEQFF. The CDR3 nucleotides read TGTGCCAGCAGGATCAGGTCTAGCGGGAGGGATGAGCAGTTCTTC.

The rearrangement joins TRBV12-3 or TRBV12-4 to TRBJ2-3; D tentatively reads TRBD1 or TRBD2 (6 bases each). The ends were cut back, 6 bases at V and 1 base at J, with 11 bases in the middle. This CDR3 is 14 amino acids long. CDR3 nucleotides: TGTGCCAGCAGCCCGGGGGCCCGCACAGATACGCAGTATTTT. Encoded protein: CASSPGARTDTQYF.

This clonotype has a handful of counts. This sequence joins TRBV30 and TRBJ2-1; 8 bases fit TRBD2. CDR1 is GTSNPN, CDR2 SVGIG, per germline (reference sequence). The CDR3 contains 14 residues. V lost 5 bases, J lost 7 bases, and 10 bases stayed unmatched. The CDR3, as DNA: TGTGCCTGGTCGAGCGGGAGTGGGGGAAATGAGCAGTTCTTC. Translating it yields CAWSSGSGGNEQFF.

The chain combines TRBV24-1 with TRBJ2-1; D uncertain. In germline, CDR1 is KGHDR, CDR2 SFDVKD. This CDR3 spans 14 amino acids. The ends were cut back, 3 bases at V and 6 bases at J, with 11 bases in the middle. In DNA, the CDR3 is TGTGCCACCAGTGATCCTCTCGCGACCAATGAGCAGTTCTTC. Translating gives CATSDPLATNEQFF.